The 28 T cell receptor beta chains below come from one sample, sequenced in a study of response to subunit inactivated influenza vaccine. TCRdb itself ran the RT-PCR reads through MiXCR, one entry per CDR3 protein. In the table there are about 240,000 distinct CDR3 sequences, 12% of which are singletons. The sample in question was non-naive T cells sorted from PBMCs, obtained around 14 days before vaccination. These receptors came from a man aged 50 to 60 who received an inactivated influenza vaccine.

Only a few counts were recorded for this clonotype. This chain joins TRBV3-1 and TRBJ2-1; the match to TRBD2 covers 13 bases. Germline-derived CDR1 and CDR2 are LGHDT and YNNKEL (reference sequence). The junction had 4 bases not matched to a gene; V was cut back by 4 bases and J by 7 bases. CDR3 length: 15 amino acids. The CDR3 bases are TGTGCCAGCAGCCGAACTAGCGGGAGGGTAAATGAGCAGTTCTTC. Translated, it gives CASSRTSGRVNEQFF.

The CDR3 is CASSLGDRGYNEQFF. In nucleotides, the CDR3 is TGCGCCAGCAGCTTAGGGGACAGGGGATACAATGAGCAGTTCTTC. The rearrangement joins TRBV5-1 to TRBJ2-1; 10 bases agree with TRBD1. The trim removed 2 bases at V and 4 bases at J, leaving 3 bases unmatched. The CDR3 has 15 residues. CDR1 and CDR2 from the germline V gene are SGHRS and YFSETQ.

J is TRBJ2-7 and V is TRBV28; D tentatively reads TRBD1 or TRBD2 (5 bases each). Germline V gives CDR1 MDHEN, CDR2 SYDVKM. The CDR3 contains 14 residues. V was clipped by 8 bases and J by 6 bases, with 20 bases between them. The CDR3, as DNA: TGTGCCAGCGGGAAGCCGGGACCCATCCTCGAGCAGTACTTC. This codes for CASGKPGPILEQYF.

CDR3 in amino acids: CASSHGTASSYEQYF. The CDR3 DNA reads as TGTGCCAGCAGCCACGGGACGGCGAGCTCCTACGAGCAGTACTTC. J is TRBJ2-7 and V is TRBV11-2, with D perhaps being TRBD1 or TRBD2 (5 bases each). The length of the CDR3 is 15 residues. Germline V gives CDR1 SGHAT, CDR2 FQNNGV. V gave up 5 bases and J gave up 0 bases, with 14 bases separating them.

The J gene is TRBJ2-5, the V gene TRBV6-1, with 10 bases aligning to TRBD2. Germline V CDR1 and CDR2: MNHNS, SASEGT. The CDR3 has 15 amino acids. CDR3 sequence: CVSAGTSVGGETQYF. The CDR3 DNA is TGTGTCTCGGCGGGGACTAGCGTAGGGGGAGAGACCCAGTACTTC.

This clonotype has at least ten counts. The V gene is TRBV3-1, the J gene TRBJ1-6; no reliable D call. The germline V gene encodes CDR1 LGHDT and CDR2 YNNKEL (reference sequence). The CDR3 contains 15 residues. V was clipped by 5 bases and J by 7 bases, with 15 bases between them. The CDR3 region has the DNA TGTGCCAGCAGCTCTCCCTTGGGGAGAAATTCACCCCTCCACTTT. Its translation is CASSSPLGRNSPLHF.

This clonotype was observed many times. The chain links TRBV20-1 to TRBJ2-7; TRBD1 agrees at 12 bases. Germline V gives CDR1 DFQATT, CDR2 SNEGSKA (reference sequence). The CDR3 loop spans 16 amino acids. V was pared by 1 base and J by 1 base, with 5 bases of the junction left unmatched. CDR3 amino acids: CSARGTGQGASYEQYF. The CDR3 nucleotides are TGCAGTGCTAGAGGGACGGGACAGGGGGCTTCCTACGAGCAGTACTTC.

This clonotype was recorded only once. This may be a read error: a much more frequent sequence differs by one nucleotide. CDR3 region: CASSQESRLPTGELFF. The CDR3, as DNA: TGCGCCAGCAGCCAAGAATCGAGGCTCCCGACCGGGGAGCTGTTTTTT. This chain connects TRBV4-1 to TRBJ2-2; D gene unclear. CDR3 length equals 16 residues. Trimming shortened V by 0 bases and J by 5 bases, and 13 bases separated the two germline ends. The germline V gene has CDR1 MGHRA and CDR2 YSYEKL.

There are many counts of this clonotype. The chain combines TRBV4-3 with TRBJ1-1, with D possibly matching TRBD1 (5 bases). Germline CDR1 is LGHNA and CDR2 is YSLEER. The CDR3 totals 14 residues. The V end was cut by 1 base, the J end by 1 base, with 7 bases between. The CDR3: CASSQGGANTEAFF. CDR3 DNA sequence: TGCGCCAGCAGCCAAGGGGGCGCGAACACTGAAGCTTTCTTT.

The table lists this clonotype with many counts. The CDR3, as DNA: TGTGCCAGCAGCTCCTACGACAGGGGGCTCGACAATGAGCAGTTCTTC. Its translation is CASSSYDRGLDNEQFF. The chain has TRBV7-8 and TRBJ2-1, with 10 positions matching TRBD1. V lost 4 bases to trimming and J lost 5 bases; unmatched junction nucleotides: 8. The germline gives CDR1 SGHVS, CDR2 FQNEAQ. The CDR3 runs to 16 residues.

The CDR3 DNA is TGTGCCAGCAGCCAAGATCCAAGCGGGAGTTCCGCTACGCAGTATTTT. It codes for CASSQDPSGSSATQYF. The chain is built from TRBV4-2 and TRBJ2-3, with 8 bases fitting TRBD2. The CDR3 runs 16 residues. Germline CDR1 is LGHNA and CDR2 is YNFKEQ. After removal of 0 bases from V and 8 bases from J, the junction contained 10 bases not matched to a gene.

V gene TRBV7-9 combines with J gene TRBJ1-4; D unresolved. CDR1 is SEHNR, CDR2 FQNEAQ, per germline (reference sequence). V was pared by 3 bases and J by 0 bases, with 2 bases between. The CDR3 length is 13 residues. The CDR3 region is CASSFATNEKLFF. DNA for the CDR3: TGTGCCAGCAGCTTCGCAACTAATGAAAAACTGTTTTTT.

This clonotype was recorded a few times. V usage is TRBV5-6 and J usage is TRBJ1-1; 7 bases match TRBD1. Unmatched junction bases numbered 9, after V lost 6 bases and J lost 1 base. Germline CDR1 is SGHDT and CDR2 is YYEEEE. This CDR3 has 15 amino acids. The CDR3 coding sequence is TGTGCCAGCAACCGCCTCGACAGGGCGAACACTGAAGCTTTCTTT. Protein product: CASNRLDRANTEAFF.

The V gene is TRBV7-2, the J gene TRBJ2-7; 9 bases fit TRBD2. In germline, CDR1 is SGHTA, CDR2 FQGNSA. The CDR3 is 16 amino acids. V lost 0 bases, J lost 3 bases, and 6 bases stayed unmatched. Here the CDR3 reads CASSLASAGGGYEQYF. Here the CDR3 DNA reads TGTGCCAGCAGCTTAGCTTCGGCGGGAGGGGGCTACGAGCAGTACTTC. The complete variable domain, with remaining parts taken from reference TRBV7-2 and TRBJ2-7, reads GAGVSQSPSNKVTEKGKDVELRCDPISGHTALYWYRQSLGQGLEFLIYFQGNSAPDKSGLPSDRFSAERTGGSVSTLTIQRTQQEDSAVYLCASSLASAGGGYEQYFGPGTRLTVT.

The gene calls are TRBV20-1 and TRBJ2-1; 7 bases line up with TRBD2. V shed 1 base and J 4 bases; nucleotides not matched to a gene: 1. Germline-derived CDR1 and CDR2 are DFQATT and SNEGSKA (reference sequence). This CDR3 contains 13 residues. The CDR3 DNA reads as TGCAGTGCTAGAGGAGCGGGATACAATGAGCAGTTCTTC. Protein product: CSARGAGYNEQFF.

The V call is TRBV6-6, the J call TRBJ2-1; D unclear. The CDR3 covers 12 residues. Germline V gene data show CDR1 as MNHNY and CDR2 as SVGAGI (reference sequence). The V and J ends lost 0 bases and 10 bases respectively, with 7 bases between them. The CDR3 reads CASSYSLGEQFF. In nucleotides, the CDR3 is TGTGCCAGCAGTTACTCGTTAGGGGAGCAGTTCTTC.

The V call is TRBV2, the J call TRBJ1-2; D is uncertain. This CDR3 is built from 14 residues. V shed 4 bases and J shed 0 bases, with 9 bases lying between them. Germline-derived CDR1 and CDR2 are SNHLY and FYNNEI. DNA of the CDR3: TGTGCCAGCAGTGTTGGCAGAGCTAACTATGGCTACACCTTC. This codes for CASSVGRANYGYTF.

This rearrangement joins TRBV7-9 to TRBJ2-7; 7 nucleotides match TRBD1. CDR3 length equals 15 residues. V shed 5 bases, J shed 0 bases, and the junction held 7 bases outside the gene matches. CDR1 and CDR2 (germline): SEHNR, FQNEAQ (reference sequence). The CDR3 here is CASSREAGGSYEQYF. The CDR3 DNA reads TGTGCCAGCAGCCGTGAAGCAGGGGGCTCCTACGAGCAGTACTTC.

This clonotype has a handful of counts. The rearrangement links TRBV12-3 or TRBV12-4 to TRBJ2-2, with D tentatively TRBD2 (7 bases). Trimming left V 7 bases short and J 2 bases short, with 11 bases between. The CDR3 runs to 14 residues. The chain's CDR3 is CASKGGKNTGELFF. The CDR3 bases are TGTGCCAGCAAGGGGGGGAAAAACACCGGGGAGCTGTTTTTT.

At least ten counts were recorded for this clonotype. The chain joins TRBV7-9 to TRBJ2-1, with a possible D match to TRBD2 (5 bases). Trimming stripped 4 bases from V and 10 bases from J, with 14 bases between. This CDR3 is 13 amino acids long. CDR1 is SEHNR and CDR2 is FQNEAQ in the germline V gene (reference sequence). The CDR3 nucleotides are TGTGCCAGCAGCTCCGAGGGAGTTTCAGAGCAGTTCTTC. Amino acids: CASSSEGVSEQFF. Drawing the rest from reference TRBV7-9 and TRBJ2-1, the complete variable domain is DTGVSQNPRHKITKRGQNVTFRCDPISEHNRLYWYRQTLGQGPEFLTYFQNEAQLEKSRLLSDRFSAERPKGSFSTLEIQRTEQGDSAMYLCASSSEGVSEQFFGPGTRLTVL.

This clonotype was recorded at least ten times. V and J are TRBV7-2 and TRBJ1-1; TRBD1 matches at 12 bases. The CDR3 runs to 14 residues. CDR1 is SGHTA and CDR2 is FQGNSA in the germline V gene. J gave up 12 bases and V 0 bases, and 5 bases lay outside the gene matches. CDR3 region: CASSLAPGQGATFF. In nucleotides, the CDR3 is TGTGCCAGCAGCTTAGCCCCGGGACAGGGGGCAACTTTCTTT. Based on the CDR3 plus reference TRBV7-2 and TRBJ1-1, the full variable domain is GAGVSQSPSNKVTEKGKDVELRCDPISGHTALYWYRQSLGQGLEFLIYFQGNSAPDKSGLPSDRFSAERTGGSVSTLTIQRTQQEDSAVYLCASSLAPGQGATFFGQGTRLTVV.

There are a few counts of this clonotype. CDR3 in DNA: TGCAGTGCTAAGAACCGTGGCTACACCTTC. Encoded protein: CSAKNRGYTF. The chain joins TRBV20-1 to TRBJ1-2; D remains unclear. V was pared by 4 bases and J by 7 bases, with 7 bases between. Looked up from germline, CDR1 is DFQATT and CDR2 is SNEGSKA (reference sequence). The CDR3 is 10 residues long.

The gene calls are TRBV5-4 and TRBJ1-1, with D perhaps matching TRBD1 (5 bases). V was shortened by 4 bases and J by 4 bases, with 17 bases between the two germline ends. Germline V gives CDR1 SGHNT, CDR2 YYREEE (reference sequence). The length of the CDR3 is 15 residues. Here the CDR3 reads CASSNQGRAGTEAFF. The CDR3 DNA reads TGTGCCAGCAGCAATCAGGGTAGGGCGGGCACTGAAGCTTTCTTT. Full variable domain (missing parts from reference TRBV5-4 and TRBJ1-1): ETGVTQSPTHLIKTRGQQVTLRCSSQSGHNTVSWYQQALGQGPQFIFQYYREEENGRGNFPPRFSGLQFPNYSSELNVNALELDDSALYLCASSNQGRAGTEAFFGQGTRLTVV.

This clonotype was detected many times. CDR3 DNA sequence: TGCAGTGCTACCCCGGGGCAAAACCCCTACGAGCAGTACTTC. It specifies CSATPGQNPYEQYF. The rearrangement joins TRBV20-1 to TRBJ2-7, with D possibly called TRBD1 or TRBD2 (5 bases each). The CDR3 is 14 amino acids. The V end was cut by 4 bases, the J end by 2 bases, with 15 bases between. The germline gives CDR1 DFQATT, CDR2 SNEGSKA (reference sequence).

In this sample, this clonotype turned up a few times. V is TRBV4-2 and J is TRBJ2-4; TRBD2 aligns across 8 bases. Germline CDR1 is LGHNA and CDR2 is YNFKEQ. The V segment lost 4 bases and the J segment 7 bases; nucleotides outside the gene matches: 9. The CDR3 runs 15 residues. The CDR3 DNA is TGTGCCAGCAGCCGCCCTGCGGGGGGCGGGAACATTCAGTACTTC. Protein product: CASSRPAGGGNIQYF.

V is TRBV5-6 and J is TRBJ1-1; D possibly corresponds to TRBD1 (6 bases). This CDR3 contains 14 residues. Deletions cut 0 bases from V and 4 bases from J, with 10 bases between. In germline, CDR1 is SGHDT, CDR2 YYEEEE. The CDR3 loop reads CASSLGGASTEAFF. The CDR3 DNA sequence: TGTGCCAGCAGCTTGGGGGGGGCGAGCACTGAAGCTTTCTTT.

This clonotype was counted between two and nine times. The chain links TRBV4-3 to TRBJ2-3; weak D call: TRBD2 (5 bases). Trimming removed 0 bases from V and 3 bases from J, with 10 bases in between. This CDR3 contains 15 residues. Germline lookup yields CDR1 LGHNA and CDR2 YSLEER. DNA for the CDR3: TGCGCCAGCAGCCAAGATACTAGTAGTACAGATACGCAGTATTTT. Translated: CASSQDTSSTDTQYF.

The V and J genes are TRBV6-5 and TRBJ2-3, with 11 bases aligning to TRBD2. There are 16 residues in the CDR3. Germline CDR1 MNHEY, CDR2 SVGAGI. After removal of 2 bases from V and 2 bases from J, the junction contained 3 bases not matched to a gene. CDR3 sequence reads: CASSYRTSGYTDTQYF. The CDR3 DNA is TGTGCCAGCAGTTACCGGACTAGCGGGTACACAGATACGCAGTATTTT.